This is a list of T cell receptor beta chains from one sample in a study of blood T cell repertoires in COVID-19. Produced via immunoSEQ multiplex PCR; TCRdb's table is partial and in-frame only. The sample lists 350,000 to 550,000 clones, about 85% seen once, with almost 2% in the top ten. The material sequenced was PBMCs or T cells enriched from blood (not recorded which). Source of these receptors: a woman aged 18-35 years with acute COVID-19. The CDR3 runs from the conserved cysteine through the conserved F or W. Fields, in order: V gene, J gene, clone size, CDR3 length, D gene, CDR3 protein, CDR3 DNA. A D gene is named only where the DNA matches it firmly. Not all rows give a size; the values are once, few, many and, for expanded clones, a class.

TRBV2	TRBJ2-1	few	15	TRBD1	CASREDRGTYNEQFF	TGTGCCAGCAGGGAAGACAGGGGGACTTACAATGAGCAGTTCTTC
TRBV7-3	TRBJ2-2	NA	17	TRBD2	CASSSPTSGGTTGELFF	TGTGCCAGCAGCTCGCCGACTAGCGGGGGGACCACCGGGGAGCTGTTTTTT
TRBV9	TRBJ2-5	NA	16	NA	CASSGRAGTLKETQYF	TGTGCCAGCAGCGGGCGAGCCGGGACTCTAAAAGAGACCCAGTACTTC
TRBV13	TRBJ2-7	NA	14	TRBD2	CASSQGTSAYEQYF	TGTGCCAGCAGCCAAGGGACTAGTGCCTACGAGCAGTACTTC
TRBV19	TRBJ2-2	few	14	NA	CASSITPKTGELFF	TGTGCCAGTAGTATTACACCGAAGACCGGGGAGCTGTTTTTT
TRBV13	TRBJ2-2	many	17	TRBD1	CASSSTVGTGDTGELFF	TGTGCCAGCAGCTCTACGGTGGGGACAGGGGACACCGGGGAGCTGTTTTTT
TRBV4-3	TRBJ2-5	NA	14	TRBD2	CASSQRLAGETQYF	TGCGCCAGCAGCCAAAGACTAGCGGGAGAGACCCAGTACTTC
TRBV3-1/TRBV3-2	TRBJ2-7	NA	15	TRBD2	CASSQESSGAGEQYF	TGTGCCAGCAGCCAAGAATCCAGCGGGGCCGGCGAGCAGTACTTC
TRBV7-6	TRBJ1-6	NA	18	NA	CASSLVSSTSADNSPLHF	TGTGCCAGCAGCTTAGTGTCTAGTACGTCAGCGGATAATTCACCCCTCCACTTT
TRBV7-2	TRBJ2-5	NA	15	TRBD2	CASSLAGTSIETQYF	TGTGCCAGCAGCTTAGCAGGGACTAGCATTGAGACCCAGTACTTC
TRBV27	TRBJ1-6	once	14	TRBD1	CASSLGTGGSPLHF	TGTGCCAGCAGTTTAGGGACAGGGGGTTCACCCCTCCACTTT